There are a few counts of the clone carrying this T cell receptor delta chain. A far larger clone lies a single base away; this is likely a read error. This sample was taken from a study of gamma-delta chains in newborns, infants, children. Study-level information: Innate gammadelta T cells reportedly expand polyclonally right after birth, driven by microbial exposure, per the title.

With CATT, TCRdb re-called clones from the reads. In the table there are 5,700 or so delta-chain clones, roughly 15% of which are singletons. The V gene lost 0 bases and the J gene lost 1 base, with 12 bases spanning the gap. The CDR3 has 14 residues. Germline V lookup: CDR1 TVYSNPD, CDR2 GDNSRS (reference sequence). This clonotype was sampled from a child who was a newborn, infant or young child, either healthy, febrile or measles-vaccinated (not recorded which). The gene calls are TRDV3 and TRDJ1; D is uncertain. The sequences come from blood, collected at baseline. This CDR3 reads CAFSCPTCTDKLIF. The CDR3, as DNA: TGTGCCTTTAGCTGTCCCACCTGCACCGATAAACTCATCTTT.